Presented here are 5 T cell receptor beta chains from one specimen sequenced in a study of CD8 T cells in Susac syndrome. The RNA, roughly 0.5 to 1 ug, was put through reverse transcription using random hexamers. From the immunoSEQ multiplex PCR reads, TCRdb called clonotypes with MiXCR, one entry per CDR3 protein. Of roughly 200,000 distinct CDR3 sequences in the sample, 95% were seen once. The sequencing sample was made of CD4+ T cells from PBMCs. The receptors stem from a human donor in good health.

In this sample, this clonotype turned up once. V and J are TRBV20-1 and TRBJ2-7, with 7 bases aligning to TRBD1. The CDR3 has 13 residues. Losses at the gene ends were 0 bases for V and 5 bases for J; bases not matched to a gene: 4. Germline assignment: CDR1 DFQATT and CDR2 SNEGSKA (reference sequence). Written as DNA, the CDR3 is TGCAGTGCTAGAGAGGACAGGACGGACGAGCAGTACGTC. Its translation is CSAREDRTDEQYV.

This rearrangement joins TRBV9 to TRBJ2-6, with D perhaps being TRBD1 or TRBD2 (5 bases each). Between the trimmed V and J ends, which lost 7 bases and 4 bases, there was a span of 12 bases. In germline, CDR1 is SGDLS, CDR2 YYNGEE. The CDR3 is 14 residues long. DNA for the CDR3: TGTGCCAGCGAAGGGACCCGCGGGGCCAACGTCCTGACTTTC. Encoded protein: CASEGTRGANVLTF.

The CDR3 coding sequence is TGCAGCGTTGCGGGGACAGCCCACACCGGGGAGCTGTTTTTT. The encoded protein is CSVAGTAHTGELFF. The chain recombines TRBV29-1 with TRBJ2-2, with 7 bases that match TRBD1. From germline, CDR1 is SQVTM and CDR2 ANQGSEA. The CDR3 has 14 residues. V lost 4 bases to trimming and J lost 3 bases; unmatched junction nucleotides: 5.

A word on this clonotype: An end of the junction differs from the germline gene, which may be a read error. The chain links TRBV5-1 to TRBJ2-1; D might be TRBD1 (6 bases). Germline V lookup: CDR1 SGHRS, CDR2 YFSETQ. The CDR3 contains 13 residues. CDR3 coding DNA: TGCGCCAGCAGCTACGGGACATTTAATGGGCAGTTCTTC. Translated, it gives CASSYGTFNGQFF.

J is TRBJ2-3 and V is TRBV5-1, with TRBD2 identical over 7 bases. The CDR3 runs to 13 residues. Trimming removed 5 bases from V and 6 bases from J; junction bases left unmatched: 6. CDR1 SGHRS and CDR2 YFSETQ come from the germline V gene. DNA of the CDR3: TGCGCCAGCAGACCCAGCGGGGTTGATACGCAGTATTTT. Its translation is CASRPSGVDTQYF.